This TCR beta chain was sequenced in a study of cytomegalovirus exposure and HLA in healthy donors. For the study at large: Genotyping of hundreds of donors showed that 80% to 85% belonged to the Caucasian-associated ancestry cluster.

Samples came from healthy bone marrow donors. The V segment lost 0 bases and the J segment 3 bases; nucleotides outside the gene matches: 6. Germline assignment: CDR1 SGHRS and CDR2 YFSETQ. The CDR3 has 15 residues. 60 Vbeta and 13 Jbeta primers were used in PCR. Assay used: immunoSEQ multiplex PCR; TCRdb lists only in-frame clones, some missing. The sample has 140,000 or so clones; roughly 85% are singletons. The clonotype was recovered from a male donor in good health and CMV-seronegative. Sequenced material: PBMCs. V is TRBV5-1 and J is TRBJ2-7; 7 nucleotides align to TRBD2. The CDR3 reads CASSLEVSSGYEQYF. CDR3 DNA: TGCGCCAGCAGCTTGGAGGTTTCTAGCGGCTACGAGCAGTACTTC.